This TCR beta chain was recovered during a study of identical twins. This CDR3 contains 17 residues. Germline CDR1 SGDLS, CDR2 YYNGEE. Trimming pared 4 bases from V and 0 bases from J, leaving 19 bases between. Via MiXCR, TCRdb re-called the 5' RACE reads, giving one row per CDR3 protein. The sample carries over 550,000 distinct CDR3 sequences, about 7.1% recorded once. A note on this clonotype: Its antigen is still unknown.

Study conclusions and caveats: The authors drew conclusions from cross-sectional statistical analysis rather than following the same donors.

These data are also associated with another study on yellow fever vaccine responses in identical twins.

Sample: PBMCs. The TCR comes from a woman between 18 and 29 years old in good health. This sequence joins TRBV9 and TRBJ1-2; D is uncertain. The CDR3 nucleotides are TGTGCCAGCAGCCCCCCATTCGGGAAGGCCACTAACTATGGCTACACCTTC. It translates to CASSPPFGKATNYGYTF.